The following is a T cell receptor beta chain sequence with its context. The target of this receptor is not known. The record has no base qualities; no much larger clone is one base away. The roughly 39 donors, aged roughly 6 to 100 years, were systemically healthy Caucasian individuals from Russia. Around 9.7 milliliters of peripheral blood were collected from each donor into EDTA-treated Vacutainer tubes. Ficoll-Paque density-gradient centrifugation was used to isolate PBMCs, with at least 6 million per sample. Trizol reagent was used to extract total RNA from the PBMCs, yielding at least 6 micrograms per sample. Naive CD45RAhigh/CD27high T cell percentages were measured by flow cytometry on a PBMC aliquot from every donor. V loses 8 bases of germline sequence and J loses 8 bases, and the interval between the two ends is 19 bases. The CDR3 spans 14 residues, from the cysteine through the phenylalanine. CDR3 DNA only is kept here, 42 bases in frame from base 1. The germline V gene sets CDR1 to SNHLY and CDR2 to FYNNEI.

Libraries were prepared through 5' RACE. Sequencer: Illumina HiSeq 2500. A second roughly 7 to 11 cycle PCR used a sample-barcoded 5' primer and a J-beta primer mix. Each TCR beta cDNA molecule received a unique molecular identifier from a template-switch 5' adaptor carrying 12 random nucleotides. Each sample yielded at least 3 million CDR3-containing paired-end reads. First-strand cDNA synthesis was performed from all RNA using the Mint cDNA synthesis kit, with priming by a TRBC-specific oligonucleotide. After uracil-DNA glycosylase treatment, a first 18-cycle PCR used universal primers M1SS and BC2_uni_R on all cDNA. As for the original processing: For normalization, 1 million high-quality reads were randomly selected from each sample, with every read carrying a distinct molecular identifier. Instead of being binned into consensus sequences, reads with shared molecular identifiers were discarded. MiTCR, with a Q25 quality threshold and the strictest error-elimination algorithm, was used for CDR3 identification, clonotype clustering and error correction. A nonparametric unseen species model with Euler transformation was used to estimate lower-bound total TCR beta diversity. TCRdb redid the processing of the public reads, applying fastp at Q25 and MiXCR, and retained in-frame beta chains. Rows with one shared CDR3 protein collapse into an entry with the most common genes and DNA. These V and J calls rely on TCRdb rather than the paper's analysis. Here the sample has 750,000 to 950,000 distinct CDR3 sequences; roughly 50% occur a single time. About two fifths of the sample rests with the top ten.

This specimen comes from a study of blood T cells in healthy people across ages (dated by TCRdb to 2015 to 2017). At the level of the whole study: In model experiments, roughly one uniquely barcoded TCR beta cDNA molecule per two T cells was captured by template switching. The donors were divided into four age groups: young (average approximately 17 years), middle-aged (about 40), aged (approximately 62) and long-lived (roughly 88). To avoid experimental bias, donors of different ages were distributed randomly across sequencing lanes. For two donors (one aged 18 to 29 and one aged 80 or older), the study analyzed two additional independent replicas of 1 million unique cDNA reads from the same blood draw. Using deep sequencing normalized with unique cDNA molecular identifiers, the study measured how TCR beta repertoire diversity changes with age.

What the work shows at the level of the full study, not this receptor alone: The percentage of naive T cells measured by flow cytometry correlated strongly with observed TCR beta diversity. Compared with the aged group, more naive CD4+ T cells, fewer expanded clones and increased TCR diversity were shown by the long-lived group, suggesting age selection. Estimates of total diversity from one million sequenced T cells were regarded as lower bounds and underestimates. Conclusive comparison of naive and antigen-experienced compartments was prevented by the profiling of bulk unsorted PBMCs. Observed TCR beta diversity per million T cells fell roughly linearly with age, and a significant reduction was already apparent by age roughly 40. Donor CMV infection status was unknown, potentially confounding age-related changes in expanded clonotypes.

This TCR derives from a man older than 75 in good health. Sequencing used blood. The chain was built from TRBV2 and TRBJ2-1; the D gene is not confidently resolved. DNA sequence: TGTGCCAGCGGCCTAAACAGCGTGGGCGATGAGCAGTTCTTC. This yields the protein CASGLNSVGDEQFF. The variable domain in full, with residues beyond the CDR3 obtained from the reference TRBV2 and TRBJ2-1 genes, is EPEVTQTPSHQVTQMGQEVILRCVPISNHLYFYWYRQILGQKVEFLVSFYNNEISEKSEIFDDQFSVERPDGSNFTLKIRSTKLEDSAMYFCASGLNSVGDEQFFGPGTRLTVL.